Included here is one T cell receptor (beta chain) sequence, with context. This specimen belongs to a study of preoperative IRX-2 immunotherapy in early breast cancer. Using immunoSEQ multiplex PCR, the repertoire was profiled, and TCRdb retains in-frame clones only, with some absent. The table records some 42,000 clones, roughly 80% of them present only once. Treatment defined: preoperative locoregional IRX-2 cytokine immunotherapy. Preoperative locoregional IRX-2 cytokine immunotherapy was tested in the phase Ib source study. The TCR comes from a human donor with breast cancer. The sample consisted of lymph node tissue, taken after IRX-2 immunotherapy.

The CDR3 coding sequence is TGTGCCACCAGCAGAGTATGGATTCCGGGGGAAAAACTGTTTTTT. As protein: CATSRVWIPGEKLFF. J is TRBJ1-4 and V is TRBV15; no firm D call. Trimming stripped 1 base from V and 8 bases from J, with 14 bases between. This CDR3 has 15 amino acids. Germline V gene data show CDR1 as LNHNV and CDR2 as YYDKDF (reference sequence).